Shown below are 25 T cell receptor beta chains from a single sample sequenced in a study of Ad26.COV2.S vaccination and SARS-CoV-2 variants. Clones were sequenced by immunoSEQ multiplex PCR, and TCRdb holds only the in-frame ones, with some missing. The table has 350,000 to 450,000 clones, roughly 85% seen once. Treatment meaning: over 15 received Ad26.COV2.S at low or high dose, single or two shots; roughly five received placebo; per-sample allocation not given. Day 63 after the first injection of vaccine or placebo was the sampling time. The starting material was peripheral blood, obtained in a trial of Ad26.COV2.S vaccine versus placebo. The receptors shown here come from a person aged 18-60 years who received the Ad26.COV2.S COVID-19 vaccine or a placebo.

The rearrangement joins TRBV21-1 to TRBJ2-1; the DNA was not compared with TRBD1, the D call given in the table. TRBV21-1 is a listed pseudogene. The CDR3 has 16 residues. The CDR3 loop reads CASSTHRGRSYNEQFF. The CDR3 nucleotides read TGTGCCAGCAGCACCCATAGGGGGCGGTCCTACAATGAGCAGTTCTTC.

The rearrangement uses TRBV7-2 and TRBJ2-7; 12 bases agree with TRBD2. There are 14 residues in the CDR3. J gave up 3 bases and V 3 bases, and 0 bases lay outside the gene matches. CDR1 is SGHTA, CDR2 FQGNSA, per germline. For the CDR3, the DNA is TGTGCCAGCAGCTTGACTAGCGGGAGCTACGAGCAGTACTTC. Translating it yields CASSLTSGSYEQYF.

This clone has only a few counts. The gene calls are TRBV6-6 and TRBJ2-7, with TRBD2 matching over 7 bases. In germline, CDR1 is MNHNY, CDR2 SVGAGI (reference sequence). Trimming cost V 10 bases and J 0 bases; bases outside gene matches: 12. The CDR3 loop spans 15 amino acids. The CDR3 DNA is TGTGCCACCTCCTCGGCGGGAGCCCTCTCCTACGAGCAGTACTTC. Protein: CATSSAGALSYEQYF.

J is TRBJ2-7 and V is TRBV2; D perhaps matches TRBD2 (5 bases). V was cut by 3 bases and J by 1 base, with 10 bases left in between. CDR1 is SNHLY, CDR2 FYNNEI, per germline. The CDR3 loop spans 14 amino acids. CDR3 amino acids: CASSDEGMSYEQYF. The CDR3 region has the DNA TGTGCCAGCAGTGACGAGGGAATGTCCTACGAGCAGTACTTC.

The chain uses TRBV10-3 and TRBJ2-7; no definite D call. V was trimmed by 0 bases and J by 4 bases, leaving 4 bases between them. The CDR3 has 12 residues. CDR1 is ENHRY and CDR2 is SYGVKD in the germline V gene. CDR3 bases: TGTGCCATCAGTGAGTCACAGTACGAGCAGTACTTC. This encodes CAISESQYEQYF.

The chain is built from TRBV12-3 or TRBV12-4 and TRBJ2-7; D is uncertain. V dropped 7 bases and J dropped 3 bases, with 13 bases sitting between them. The CDR3 runs 13 residues. CDR3 sequence (DNA): TGTGCCAGCACCTCCTGGGGTGTCTACGAGCAGTACTTC. It specifies CASTSWGVYEQYF.

The chain is built from TRBV28 and TRBJ2-5; 9 positions agree with TRBD1. In germline, CDR1 is MDHEN, CDR2 SYDVKM. There are 15 residues in the CDR3. V was pared by 2 bases and J by 4 bases, with 5 bases of the junction left unmatched. This CDR3 reads CASSLNRGLGETQYF. The CDR3 coding sequence is TGTGCCAGCAGTTTAAACAGGGGGCTTGGAGAGACCCAGTACTTC.

This chain joins TRBV27 and TRBJ2-5; 8 bases align to TRBD2. V trimming: 5 bases; J trimming: 4 bases; junction bases outside the gene matches: 6. Germline assignment: CDR1 MNHEY and CDR2 SMNVEV (reference sequence). The CDR3 runs 14 residues. This chain's CDR3 is CASSPGTRGETQYF. As DNA, the CDR3 is TGTGCCAGCAGTCCCGGGACTAGGGGAGAGACCCAGTACTTC.

The chain employs TRBV24-1 and TRBJ2-3; 12 bases align to TRBD2. There are 17 residues in the CDR3. V lost 3 bases and J lost 0; bases outside the gene matches: 3. The V gene's germline CDR1 is KGHDR and CDR2 SFDVKD. Written as DNA, the CDR3 is TGTGCCACCAGTGATGACCTAGCGGGAGGGAGCACAGATACGCAGTATTTT. Its translation is CATSDDLAGGSTDTQYF.

The chain has TRBV11-3 and TRBJ2-1, with a weak D call TRBD2 (6 bases). Between the trimmed V and J ends, which lost 3 bases and 8 bases, there was a span of 11 bases. CDR3 length equals 13 residues. From germline, CDR1 is SGHNT and CDR2 YENEEA. CDR3 in amino acids: CASSFGGSHEQFF. DNA for the CDR3: TGTGCCAGCAGCTTTGGAGGGTCACATGAGCAGTTCTTC.

The chain joins TRBV3-1 (or the pseudogene TRBV3-2) to TRBJ1-1, with 7 bases matching TRBD1. Trimming took 7 bases from V and 4 from J; bases not matched to a gene: 9. The CDR3 totals 14 residues. CDR1 is LGHDT, CDR2 YNNKEL, per germline (reference sequence). CDR3 coding DNA: TGTGCCAGCACCGCCGACAGGGCAAGCACTGAAGCTTTCTTT. Translating gives CASTADRASTEAFF.

This chain links TRBV6-2 or TRBV6-3 with TRBJ2-4, with 16 bases fitting TRBD2. V was pared by 6 bases and J by 0 bases, with 11 bases of the junction left unmatched. Germline V gene lookup returns CDR1 MNHEY and CDR2 SVGEGT. This CDR3 region has 20 residues. This CDR3 reads CASSLVPGLAGGLAKNIQYF. DNA of the CDR3: TGTGCCAGCAGCCTAGTGCCGGGACTAGCGGGAGGGCTAGCCAAAAACATTCAGTACTTC.

The chain combines TRBV5-1 with TRBJ2-3; D is unresolved. The length of the CDR3 is 16 residues. From germline, CDR1 is SGHRS and CDR2 YFSETQ. Trimming shortened V by 3 bases and J by 0 bases, and 14 bases separated the two germline ends. CDR3 protein: CASSYLGSLSTDTQYF. CDR3 sequence (DNA): TGCGCCAGCAGCTATTTGGGGTCCCTCAGCACAGATACGCAGTATTTT.

As to this clone: Other DNA sequences in the same sample also yield this CDR3. CDR3 in DNA: TGTGCCAGCAGCTTATTGGGGGAATACAATGAGCAGTTCTTC. As protein: CASSLLGEYNEQFF. The chain employs TRBV7-2 and TRBJ2-1; the D gene could be TRBD1 or TRBD2 (5 bases each). Germline CDR1 and CDR2: SGHTA and FQGNSA. CDR3 length: 14 residues. V lost 2 bases and J lost 4, with 9 bases in between.

The chain couples TRBV18 to TRBJ1-1; D is uncertain. CDR3 length equals 13 residues. Trimming left V 2 bases short and J 3 bases short, with 7 bases between. Germline V gives CDR1 KGHSH, CDR2 LQKENI. CDR3 in DNA: TGTGCCAGCTCACCAAACGGGGACACTGAAGCTTTCTTT. Amino acids: CASSPNGDTEAFF.

This clone was detected a few times. V gene TRBV20-1 combines with J gene TRBJ2-7; D may be TRBD2 (5 bases). Germline V gives CDR1 DFQATT, CDR2 SNEGSKA (reference sequence). This CDR3 comprises 12 residues. Trimming took off 3 bases at V and 3 bases at J, with 9 bases between the two ends. For the CDR3, the DNA is TGCAGTGCTAGTGCTAGCAGCTACGAGCAGTACTTC. As protein: CSASASSYEQYF.

The chain is built from TRBV7-2 and TRBJ1-5; 7 bases map to TRBD1. The CDR3 length is 16 residues. CDR1 is SGHTA, CDR2 FQGNSA, per germline. The junction had 11 bases not matched to a gene; V was cut back by 2 bases and J by 7 bases. CDR3 region: CASSLRPGGYNQPQHF. CDR3 DNA sequence: TGTGCCAGCAGCTTAAGGCCAGGGGGATACAACCAGCCCCAGCATTTT.

V and J are TRBV9 and TRBJ1-4, with D tentatively TRBD1 (5 bases). Germline CDR1 is SGDLS and CDR2 is YYNGEE. The CDR3 length is 14 residues. The V end was cut by 4 bases, the J end by 9 bases, with 16 bases between. Here the CDR3 DNA reads TGTGCCAGCAGCCCCCACCGGCAGGGACAAAAACTGTTTTTT. Encoded protein: CASSPHRQGQKLFF.

V and J are TRBV30 and TRBJ1-5, with D tentatively TRBD1 (5 bases). Germline V gene lookup returns CDR1 GTSNPN and CDR2 SVGIG (reference sequence). V shed 3 bases and J shed 5 bases, with 11 bases lying between them. The CDR3 extends over 13 amino acids. The CDR3 DNA follows: TGTGCCTGGAGACAAAAGGGGTATCAGCCCCAGCATTTT. As protein: CAWRQKGYQPQHF.

The rearrangement joins TRBV6-2 or TRBV6-3 to TRBJ2-7; 8 bases agree with TRBD2. Losses at the gene ends were 2 bases for V and 7 bases for J; bases not matched to a gene: 10. Germline lookup yields CDR1 MNHEY and CDR2 SVGEGT. This CDR3 spans 15 amino acids. The CDR3 loop reads CASSYLAGGGGEQYF. The DNA of the CDR3 is TGTGCCAGCAGTTACCTCGCGGGGGGCGGGGGGGAGCAGTACTTC.

The chain uses TRBV6-5 and TRBJ1-5; D remains unclear. The CDR3 is made up of 14 amino acids. Germline-derived CDR1 and CDR2 are MNHEY and SVGAGI. The ends were cut back, 2 bases at V and 5 bases at J, with 10 bases in the middle. The DNA of the CDR3 is TGTGCCAGCAGTTACATAGGAGCGGATCAGCCCCAGCATTTT. Translation: CASSYIGADQPQHF.

This clone has only a few counts. This chain joins TRBV6-2 or TRBV6-3 and TRBJ2-3; the D gene is possibly TRBD1 (6 bases). The CDR3 consists of 15 residues. Germline V lookup: CDR1 MNHEY, CDR2 SVGEGT. The germline V and J ends were trimmed by 2 bases and 3 bases, with 12 bases remaining between them. The CDR3 DNA is TGTGCCAGCAGTTACATGGGGGCGGTGACAGATACGCAGTATTTT. As protein: CASSYMGAVTDTQYF.

The gene calls are TRBV29-1 and TRBJ1-4; 9 nucleotides line up with TRBD1. After removal of 4 bases from V and 9 bases from J, the junction contained 12 bases not matched to a gene. The CDR3 is made up of 15 amino acids. The germline CDR1 and CDR2 sequences are SQVTM and ANQGSEA. In nucleotides, the CDR3 is TGCAGCGTTGCGACCGGGACAGGGACCCTTCAAAAACTGTTTTTT. This gives the protein CSVATGTGTLQKLFF.

The chain couples TRBV5-1 to TRBJ1-5; D possibly corresponds to TRBD1 (5 bases). Germline CDR1 is SGHRS and CDR2 is YFSETQ. V gave up 1 base and J gave up 5 bases, with 13 bases separating them. This CDR3 comprises 15 residues. Here the CDR3 DNA reads TGCGCCAGCAGCTTGACCGGACACCTCGATCAGCCCCAGCATTTT. Amino acids: CASSLTGHLDQPQHF.

This chain joins TRBV19 and TRBJ1-2, with 12 nucleotides matching TRBD1. The germline gives CDR1 LNHDA, CDR2 SQIVND (reference sequence). With 5 bases clipped from V and 7 bases from J, the junction kept 11 bases outside the gene matches. This CDR3 has 16 residues. CDR3 sequence (DNA): TGTGCCAGTAGTTTATTACCGGGACAGGGGGCGAGTGGCTACACCTTC. Its translation: CASSLLPGQGASGYTF.